The 20 T cell receptor beta chains given below trace back to one sample, sequenced in a study of metastatic and nonmetastatic thyroid tumors. Nobody among the patients had been given any treatment before thyroid surgery. Using MiXCR, TCRdb re-called clones from the PCR reads. The sample has around 40,000 clones; 17% are singletons. The sequencing input was blood. These TCRs come from a male donor with papillary thyroid cancer or a benign thyroid nodule (not recorded which). Some clones in this sample may be carry-over from other donors' samples.

There are a few counts of this clone. One end of the junction is discordant with germline, which a read error may explain. This rearrangement joins TRBV6-2 or TRBV6-3 to TRBJ2-7, with D possibly being TRBD2 (6 bases). This CDR3 spans 13 amino acids. CDR1 is MNHEY and CDR2 is SVGEGT in the germline V gene. CDR3 amino acids: CASSYSGSYQQYF. CDR3 sequence (DNA): TGTGCCAGCAGTTACAGCGGGTCCTACCAGCAGTACTTC.

This clone was counted at least ten times. This chain joins TRBV11-2 and TRBJ2-7; D is ambiguous. V was pared by 0 bases and J by 3 bases, with 9 bases between. The CDR3 extends over 14 amino acids. The germline V gene has CDR1 SGHAT and CDR2 FQNNGV. The CDR3 DNA is TGTGCCAGCAGCTTAGAGGCAGGCTTCTACGAGCAGTACTTC. Protein: CASSLEAGFYEQYF.

The J gene is TRBJ2-2, the V gene TRBV11-1; TRBD2 aligns across 13 bases. Germline lookup yields CDR1 SGHAT and CDR2 FQDESV (reference sequence). The CDR3 runs to 17 residues. The junction had 8 bases not matched to a gene; V was cut back by 4 bases and J by 6 bases. As DNA, the CDR3 is TGTGCCAGCAGCTCCTTTCTCACTAGCGGGAGGGCCGGGGAGCTGTTTTTT. The encoded protein is CASSSFLTSGRAGELFF.

In this sample, this clone turned up many times. The chain employs TRBV20-1 and TRBJ2-3; 7 bases fit TRBD2. Germline values: CDR1 DFQATT, CDR2 SNEGSKA (reference sequence). This CDR3 is built from 15 residues. The J segment lost 0 bases and the V segment lost 0 bases, leaving 3 bases of the junction unmatched. CDR3 sequence: CSARDGRGSTDTQYF. In DNA, the CDR3 is TGCAGTGCTAGAGATGGGCGGGGGAGCACAGATACGCAGTATTTT.

This clone was picked up a small number of times. The chain recombines TRBV28 with TRBJ2-5; possible D gene TRBD1, 7 bases. Germline V gene lookup returns CDR1 MDHEN and CDR2 SYDVKM. V lost 2 bases to trimming and J lost 5 bases, with 15 bases between them. This CDR3 contains 15 residues. The CDR3 bases are TGTGCCAGCAGTTTAGAGGAGGGGGCGGGGGAGACCCAGTACTTC. This gives the protein CASSLEEGAGETQYF.

This clone was recorded at least ten times. In DNA form, the CDR3 reads TGCAGTGCTGGGGAACCTTACGAGACCCAGTACTTC. It yields the protein CSAGEPYETQYF. V and J are TRBV20-1 and TRBJ2-5; D gene unclear. The CDR3 runs 12 residues. V lost 5 bases to trimming and J lost 5 bases, with 12 bases between them. The germline gives CDR1 DFQATT, CDR2 SNEGSKA (reference sequence).

The chain uses TRBV20-1 and TRBJ1-2; D possibly corresponds to TRBD1 (6 bases). With 5 bases removed from V and 10 bases from J, the gap between germline ends came to 20 bases. CDR3 length: 13 residues. Germline loops: CDR1 DFQATT, CDR2 SNEGSKA (reference sequence). The CDR3 DNA is TGCAGTGCTCCGATCGGGAGGGGGGACTACTACACCTTC. Protein sequence: CSAPIGRGDYYTF.

At least ten counts were recorded for this clone. This chain links TRBV2 with TRBJ2-1; 7 nucleotides match TRBD1. The junction had 4 bases not matched to a gene; V was cut back by 2 bases and J by 6 bases. The CDR3 is made up of 14 amino acids. Germline V lookup: CDR1 SNHLY, CDR2 FYNNEI. CDR3 residues: CASSEQGEPNEQFF. As DNA, the CDR3 is TGTGCCAGCAGTGAACAGGGGGAACCCAATGAGCAGTTCTTC.

This clone was observed many times. Possible read error: a much larger clone is one base away. The V call is TRBV10-1, the J call TRBJ2-2, with TRBD2 identical over 7 bases. The CDR3 sequence is 15 residues long. V trimming: 1 base; J trimming: 6 bases; junction bases outside the gene matches: 5. Germline V gene sequence: CDR1 WNHNN, CDR2 SYGVQD (reference sequence). The CDR3 DNA reads as TGCGCCAGCAGTGAGTTTGGCGGGGGACCCGGGGAGCTGTTTTTT. It encodes CASSEFGGGPGELFF.

V and J are TRBV30 and TRBJ1-2, with no clear D. Trimming removed 0 bases from V and 7 bases from J, with 9 bases in between. The CDR3 loop spans 12 amino acids. Germline lookup yields CDR1 GTSNPN and CDR2 SVGIG (reference sequence). CDR3 sequence (DNA): TGTGCCTGGAGTGTATCCCACGGTGGCTACACCTTC. As protein: CAWSVSHGGYTF.

CDR3 region: CASNGWERGSRGRRFEQFF. DNA of the CDR3: TGTGCCAGCAACGGGTGGGAGAGGGGATCACGCGGGAGAAGGTTTGAGCAGTTCTTC. The chain recombines TRBV6-2 or TRBV6-3 with TRBJ2-1; 7 nucleotides line up with TRBD2. The germline V gene has CDR1 MNHEY and CDR2 SVGEGT. The length of the CDR3 is 19 residues. Trimming took 7 bases from V and 9 from J; bases not matched to a gene: 27.

This clone has ten or more counts. The chain employs TRBV6-5 and TRBJ1-2; no clear D. Trimming pared 0 bases from V and 4 bases from J, leaving 6 bases between. The CDR3 totals 13 residues. Germline loops: CDR1 MNHEY, CDR2 SVGAGI. Here the CDR3 reads CASSYSGFYGYTF. The CDR3 DNA is TGTGCCAGCAGTTACTCCGGTTTCTATGGCTACACCTTC.

The sample holds many counts of this clone. This chain joins TRBV27 and TRBJ2-2; D call uncertain. Trimming removed 3 bases at V and 0 bases at J, with 11 bases between. This CDR3 is 16 amino acids long. Germline V lookup: CDR1 MNHEY, CDR2 SMNVEV (reference sequence). The CDR3 DNA sequence: TGTGCCAGCAGTTTTGGGTATGCGTCGAACACCGGGGAGCTGTTTTTT. It specifies CASSFGYASNTGELFF.

The CDR3 loop reads CASSFSGNYEQYF. The CDR3 region has the DNA TGTGCCAGCAGCTTTAGCGGGAACTACGAGCAGTACTTC. The chain has TRBV5-5 and TRBJ2-7; 8 positions match TRBD2. Trimming removed 2 bases from V and 3 bases from J; junction bases left unmatched: 1. The CDR3 extends over 13 amino acids. Germline-derived CDR1 and CDR2 are SGHKS and YYEKEE (reference sequence).

The table lists this clone with many counts. The chain joins TRBV2 to TRBJ2-1; tentatively, D is TRBD1 or TRBD2 (5 bases each). The CDR3 extends over 13 amino acids. V gave up 7 bases and J gave up 0 bases, with 7 bases separating them. CDR1 is SNHLY and CDR2 is FYNNEI in the germline V gene. This CDR3 is CASTGTSYNEQFF. CDR3 DNA: TGTGCCAGCACAGGGACCTCCTACAATGAGCAGTTCTTC.

The chain couples TRBV30 to TRBJ1-6; D is undetermined. Trimming took 3 bases from V and 0 from J, leaving 3 bases between them. This CDR3 region has 13 residues. CDR1 is GTSNPN and CDR2 is SVGIG in the germline V gene (reference sequence). This chain's CDR3 is CAWRGSYNSPLHF. CDR3 in DNA: TGTGCCTGGAGGGGCTCCTATAATTCACCCCTCCACTTT.

This clone was seen ten or more times. The chain joins TRBV6-4 to TRBJ2-2; 9 bases are a match to TRBD1. After removal of 6 bases from V and 5 bases from J, the junction contained 4 bases not matched to a gene. CDR3 size: 14 residues. Germline lookup yields CDR1 MRHNA and CDR2 SNTAGT. CDR3 nucleotide sequence: TGTGCCAGCAGAAGACAGGGGGATACCGGGGAGCTGTTTTTT. Its protein product is CASRRQGDTGELFF.

The chain couples TRBV7-9 to TRBJ1-6; D uncertain. V was clipped by 4 bases and J by 7 bases, with 11 bases between them. CDR3 size: 14 residues. Germline V CDR1 and CDR2: SEHNR, FQNEAQ (reference sequence). CDR3 amino acids: CASSSGVGNSPLHF. The CDR3 DNA reads as TGTGCCAGCAGCTCCGGGGTGGGGAATTCACCCCTCCACTTT.

The V call is TRBV7-9, the J call TRBJ1-3; D ambiguous. Germline lookup yields CDR1 SEHNR and CDR2 FQNEAQ (reference sequence). The CDR3 totals 14 residues. Trimming left V 1 base short and J 4 bases short, with 8 bases between. This CDR3 reads CASSLVALGNTIYF. CDR3 nucleotide sequence: TGTGCCAGCAGCTTAGTGGCGCTCGGAAACACCATATATTTT.

The chain uses TRBV29-1 and TRBJ1-2, with a weak D call TRBD1 (6 bases). Germline CDR1 reads SQVTM; CDR2 reads ANQGSEA. V gave up 4 bases and J gave up 0 bases, with 24 bases separating them. This CDR3 comprises 18 residues. CDR3: CSVVVTWEPGEANYGYTF. The DNA of the CDR3 is TGCAGCGTTGTGGTAACCTGGGAACCAGGGGAAGCTAACTATGGCTACACCTTC.